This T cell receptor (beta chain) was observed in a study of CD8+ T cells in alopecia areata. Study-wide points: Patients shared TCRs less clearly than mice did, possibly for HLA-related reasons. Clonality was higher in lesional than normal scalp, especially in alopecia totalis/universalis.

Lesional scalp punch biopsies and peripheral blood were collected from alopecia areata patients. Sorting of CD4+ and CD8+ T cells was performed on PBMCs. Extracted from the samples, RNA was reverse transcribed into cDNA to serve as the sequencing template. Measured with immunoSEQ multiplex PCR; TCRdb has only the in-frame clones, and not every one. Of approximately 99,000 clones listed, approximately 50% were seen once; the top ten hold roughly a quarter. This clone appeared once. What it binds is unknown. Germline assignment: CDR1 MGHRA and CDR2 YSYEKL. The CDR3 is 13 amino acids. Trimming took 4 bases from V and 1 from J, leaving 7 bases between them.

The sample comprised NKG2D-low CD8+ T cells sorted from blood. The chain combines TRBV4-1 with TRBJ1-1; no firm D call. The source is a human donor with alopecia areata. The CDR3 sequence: CASSLSENTEAFF. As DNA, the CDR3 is TGCGCCAGCAGCCTTTCAGAGAACACTGAAGCTTTCTTT.